What follows are 21 T cell receptor beta chains derived from one specimen sequenced in a study of shared clonotypes between healthy human individuals. The method was immunoSEQ multiplex PCR; TCRdb's version includes in-frame clones alone and lacks a portion of them. The sample includes some 450,000 clones, 70% to 80% of them seen just once. Material for sequencing was PBMCs. These receptors were taken from a woman between 40 and 55 years old in good health. Some clones in this sample may be carry-over from other donors' samples.

The chain couples TRBV5-4 to TRBJ2-5, with 7 bases identical to TRBD2. The CDR3 is 14 residues long. Germline CDR1 and CDR2: SGHNT and YYREEE (reference sequence). Germline trimming cut 4 bases from V and 5 bases from J; bases unmatched to any gene: 8. The DNA of the CDR3 is TGTGCCAGCAGCGCACGACTAGCCGAGGAGACCCAGTACTTC. As protein: CASSARLAEETQYF.

At least ten counts were recorded for this clone. This chain links TRBV7-2 with TRBJ2-3, with 7 nucleotides matching TRBD1. CDR1 SGHTA and CDR2 FQGNSA come from the germline V gene. CDR3 length: 13 amino acids. V was clipped by 5 bases and J by 7 bases; unmatched bases: 6. The CDR3: CASSDRVRNTQYF. The CDR3 nucleotides are TGTGCCAGCAGCGACAGGGTTCGCAATACGCAGTATTTT.

The V call is TRBV28, the J call TRBJ2-3; D not resolved. The V end lost 3 bases, the J end lost 15 bases, and 19 bases lay between the germline ends. Germline values: CDR1 MDHEN, CDR2 SYDVKM. This CDR3 comprises 13 residues. Here the CDR3 reads CASSFHLTRLHYF. DNA of the CDR3: TGTGCCAGCAGTTTTCATCTGACAAGACTCCACTATTTT. The full variable domain, with the rest looked up from reference TRBV28 and TRBJ2-3, is DVKVTQSSRYLVKRTGEKVFLECVQDMDHENMFWYRQDPGLGLRLIYFSYDVKMKEKGDIPEGYSVSREKKERFSLILESASTNQTSMYLCASSFHLTRLHYFGPGTRLTVL.

This chain connects TRBV6-5 to TRBJ1-1, with 10 bases identical to TRBD1. In germline, CDR1 is MNHEY, CDR2 SVGAGI. Unmatched junction bases numbered 10, after V lost 10 bases and J lost 2 bases. The CDR3 covers 15 residues. CDR3 nucleotides: TGTGCCACCAGGGACAGGGGCGGCTCTAACACTGAAGCTTTCTTT. Protein: CATRDRGGSNTEAFF.

The chain carries TRBV28 and TRBJ2-1; TRBD1 aligns across 9 bases. CDR3 length: 15 amino acids. Germline loops: CDR1 MDHEN, CDR2 SYDVKM. The junction had 6 bases not matched to a gene; V was cut back by 6 bases and J by 3 bases. Here the CDR3 reads CASSRPGQGYNEQFF. The DNA for the CDR3 is TGTGCCAGCAGCCGCCCGGGACAGGGCTACAATGAGCAGTTCTTC.

This rearrangement joins TRBV2 to TRBJ2-7; TRBD2 aligns across 11 bases. V was clipped by 6 bases and J by 2 bases; unmatched bases: 6. The germline gives CDR1 SNHLY, CDR2 FYNNEI. The CDR3 contains 15 residues. The CDR3 sequence: CASRAGTSGTYEQYF. The CDR3 DNA reads as TGTGCCAGCAGGGCAGGGACTAGCGGCACCTACGAGCAGTACTTC. The full variable domain, with the rest looked up from reference TRBV2 and TRBJ2-7, is EPEVTQTPSHQVTQMGQEVILRCVPISNHLYFYWYRQILGQKVEFLVSFYNNEISEKSEIFDDQFSVERPDGSNFTLKIRSTKLEDSAMYFCASRAGTSGTYEQYFGPGTRLTVT.

The V call is TRBV9, the J call TRBJ1-3; no reliable D call. The CDR3 runs to 16 residues. V lost 0 bases and J lost 0, with 10 bases in between. Germline CDR1 is SGDLS and CDR2 is YYNGEE. The CDR3: CASSVGPGNSGNTIYF. The CDR3 DNA follows: TGTGCCAGCAGCGTAGGTCCGGGCAACTCTGGAAACACCATATATTTT.

This clone appeared a single time. The J gene is TRBJ1-2, the V gene TRBV19; tentatively, D is TRBD1 (5 bases). Germline V gene lookup returns CDR1 LNHDA and CDR2 SQIVND (reference sequence). This CDR3 comprises 16 residues. V was trimmed by 6 bases and J by 5 bases, leaving 22 bases between them. CDR3 sequence: CASRTQGEDGAYGYTF. CDR3 nucleotide sequence: TGTGCCAGTAGGACGCAGGGAGAAGATGGCGCGTATGGCTACACCTTC.

The chain links TRBV2 to TRBJ2-3; 9 positions match TRBD2. The germline V gene encodes CDR1 SNHLY and CDR2 FYNNEI. Losses at the gene ends were 6 bases for V and 0 bases for J; bases not matched to a gene: 10. This CDR3 has 17 amino acids. The CDR3 loop is CASRDPGLAESTDTQYF. CDR3 DNA: TGTGCCAGCAGGGATCCGGGACTAGCAGAAAGCACAGATACGCAGTATTTT. The variable domain in full, completed from reference TRBV2 and TRBJ2-3, reads EPEVTQTPSHQVTQMGQEVILRCVPISNHLYFYWYRQILGQKVEFLVSFYNNEISEKSEIFDDQFSVERPDGSNFTLKIRSTKLEDSAMYFCASRDPGLAESTDTQYFGPGTRLTVL.

The rearrangement links TRBV7-2 to TRBJ2-7, with unresolved D. V lost 1 base, J lost 0 bases, and 7 bases lay in between. Germline V CDR1 and CDR2: SGHTA, FQGNSA. The CDR3 has 14 residues. The CDR3 DNA follows: TGTGCCAGCAGCTTAGACAGCATCTCCTACGAGCAGTACTTC. Translated, it gives CASSLDSISYEQYF.

This chain connects TRBV5-1 to TRBJ2-1, with D hard to call. The CDR3 loop spans 12 amino acids. Germline-derived CDR1 and CDR2 are SGHRS and YFSETQ. Between the trimmed V and J ends, which lost 0 bases and 7 bases, there was a span of 5 bases. The chain's CDR3 is CASSLAQNEQFF. The CDR3 coding sequence is TGCGCCAGCAGCTTGGCCCAAAATGAGCAGTTCTTC.

This chain uses TRBV5-1 with TRBJ2-3, with D unresolved. Between the trimmed V and J ends, which lost 4 bases and 2 bases, there was a span of 11 bases. This CDR3 contains 14 residues. Germline CDR1 SGHRS, CDR2 YFSETQ. CDR3 bases: TGCGCCAGCAGCCAGTCGCAGACCACAGATACGCAGTATTTT. Translation: CASSQSQTTDTQYF.

The chain recombines TRBV4-1 with TRBJ2-3; 7 bases fit TRBD1. The CDR3 has 15 amino acids. Germline assignment: CDR1 MGHRA and CDR2 YSYEKL. The ends lost 3 bases at V and 1 base at J; junction bases unmatched: 4. CDR3 nucleotide sequence: TGCGCCAGCAGCCACCGACAGGGTGGCACAGATACGCAGTATTTT. Its protein product is CASSHRQGGTDTQYF.

Notes on this clone: A far larger clone is a single base away, which makes a read error likely. The same CDR3 arises from other DNA sequences in this sample as well. V gene TRBV4-2 combines with J gene TRBJ2-3, with TRBD2 identical over 8 bases. The CDR3 totals 17 residues. Germline V gene lookup returns CDR1 LGHNA and CDR2 YNFKEQ. The CDR3 sequence is CASSRALSGINTDTQYF. CDR3 DNA: TGTGCCAGCAGTCGAGCCCTTAGCGGGATAAACACAGACACGCAGTATTTT.

Only a few counts were recorded for this clone. The rearrangement uses TRBV29-1 and TRBJ2-4; no clear D. V was shortened by 2 bases and J by 0 bases, with 5 bases between the two germline ends. The CDR3 spans 13 residues. Germline assignment: CDR1 SQVTM and CDR2 ANQGSEA. The CDR3 here is CSVETLAKNIQYF. The CDR3 nucleotides are TGCAGCGTTGAAACGCTAGCCAAAAACATTCAGTACTTC. The full variable domain, with the rest looked up from reference TRBV29-1 and TRBJ2-4, is SAVISQKPSRDICQRGTSLTIQCQVDSQVTMMFWYRQQPGQSLTLIATANQGSEATYESGFVIDKFPISRPNLTFSTLTVSNMSPEDSSIYLCSVETLAKNIQYFGAGTRLSVL.

This clone was detected a few times. As DNA, the CDR3 is TGTGCCTGTTCCTGGGGGCAGGCCAAAAACATTCAGTACTTC. Amino acid sequence: CACSWGQAKNIQYF. The V and J genes are TRBV30 and TRBJ2-4; D may be TRBD1 (6 bases). Trimming took off 6 bases at V and 1 base at J, with 13 bases between the two ends. CDR3 length equals 14 residues. Germline V gives CDR1 GTSNPN, CDR2 SVGIG (reference sequence).

The gene calls are TRBV15 and TRBJ2-7; 7 bases agree with TRBD1. The CDR3 is 16 amino acids. Trimming cost V 1 base and J 2 bases; bases outside gene matches: 8. The germline gives CDR1 LNHNV, CDR2 YYDKDF (reference sequence). The DNA of the CDR3 is TGTGCCACCAGCAGAGGGTTCAGGGACAGCCCCTACGAGCAGTACTTC. Translated, it gives CATSRGFRDSPYEQYF.

CDR3: CASSGTGGEDQPQHF. For the CDR3, the DNA is TGTGCCAGCAGTGGGACAGGGGGTGAAGATCAGCCCCAGCATTTT. The chain joins TRBV25-1 to TRBJ1-5; 10 positions match TRBD1. From germline, CDR1 is MGHDK and CDR2 SYGVNS. This CDR3 spans 15 amino acids. Losses at the gene ends were 4 bases for V and 5 bases for J; bases not matched to a gene: 5.

The rearrangement links TRBV9 to TRBJ2-5, with TRBD2 matching over 8 bases. The CDR3 is 13 amino acids. Germline V CDR1 and CDR2: SGDLS, YYNGEE. The V gene end was trimmed by 4 bases and the J gene end by 5 bases; junction bases not matched to a gene: 4. Here the CDR3 DNA reads TGTGCCAGCAGCTCGACTAGCGAGGAGACCCAGTACTTC. Amino acid sequence: CASSSTSEETQYF.

The table lists this clone with a count of one. The genes are TRBV5-6 and TRBJ2-3; possibly TRBD2 for D (6 bases). Per the germline V gene, CDR1 is SGHDT and CDR2 is YYEEEE. This CDR3 has 16 amino acids. The V and J ends lost 3 bases and 1 base respectively, with 15 bases between them. The CDR3 DNA reads as TGTGCCAGCAGCTCGATCGCGGGACCGGGCACAGATACGCAGTATTTT. It translates to CASSSIAGPGTDTQYF. Variable domain in full (rest from reference TRBV5-6 and TRBJ2-3): DAGVTQSPTHLIKTRGQQVTLRCSPKSGHDTVSWYQQALGQGPQFIFQYYEEEERQRGNFPDRFSGHQFPNYSSELNVNALLLGDSALYLCASSSIAGPGTDTQYFGPGTRLTVL.

The CDR3 DNA is TGTGCCAGCAGCTCCGGGGGGTACGAGCAGTACTTC. Translated: CASSSGGYEQYF. V is TRBV5-6 and J is TRBJ2-7, with 7 bases aligning to TRBD2. Germline V lookup: CDR1 SGHDT, CDR2 YYEEEE. This CDR3 spans 12 amino acids. Trimming at V came to 3 bases and at J to 4 bases, leaving 1 base not matched to a gene.